The 31 T cell receptor beta chains below all came from one sample that was sequenced in a study of blood T cell repertoires in COVID-19. Clones were read by immunoSEQ multiplex PCR, and TCRdb kept only the in-frame ones, dropping some. The sample lists 40,000 to 55,000 clones, 60% to 80% occurring once. Sequencing used peripheral blood. All receptors derive from a man aged 65-85 years with acute or convalescent COVID-19.

The V and J genes are TRBV30 and TRBJ1-2; 9 bases fit TRBD1. The CDR3 extends over 16 amino acids. The V gene end was trimmed by 0 bases and the J gene end by 5 bases; junction bases not matched to a gene: 10. The germline V gene encodes CDR1 GTSNPN and CDR2 SVGIG (reference sequence). Here the CDR3 DNA reads TGTGCCTGGAGTGTACGGGACAGGGCCCCTTCATATGGCTACACCTTC. Translated: CAWSVRDRAPSYGYTF.

The chain is built from TRBV7-2 and TRBJ2-4; TRBD2 matches 11 bases. The CDR3 sequence is 15 residues long. The V and J ends lost 3 bases and 8 bases, in that order; junction bases with no gene match: 6. Germline assignment: CDR1 SGHTA and CDR2 FQGNSA. The CDR3 loop is CASSFSGGERDIQYF. The CDR3 DNA reads as TGTGCCAGCAGCTTTAGCGGGGGGGAAAGGGACATTCAGTACTTC.

This clone was seen only once. The V gene is TRBV6-5, the J gene TRBJ1-2, with a weak D call TRBD1 (5 bases). There are 13 residues in the CDR3. The ends were cut back, 8 bases at V and 5 bases at J, with 15 bases in the middle. In germline, CDR1 is MNHEY, CDR2 SVGAGI. CDR3 loop: CASSPGGRYGYTF. The CDR3 DNA reads as TGTGCCAGCTCGCCGGGGGGGAGGTATGGCTACACCTTC.

Comment on this clone: The sample holds other DNA sequences that translate to the same CDR3. The chain has TRBV7-3 and TRBJ1-1; the D gene is possibly TRBD1 (6 bases). CDR1 and CDR2 (germline): SGHTA, FQGTGA. Trimming removed 3 bases from V and 1 base from J, with 9 bases in between. This CDR3 contains 14 residues. CDR3 in DNA: TGTGCCAGCAGCTTGGGACACTCGAACACTGAAGCTTTCTTT. Translated: CASSLGHSNTEAFF.

The V gene is TRBV28, the J gene TRBJ1-1; weak D call: TRBD1 (6 bases). The CDR3 has 14 amino acids. Germline assignment: CDR1 MDHEN and CDR2 SYDVKM. Trimming stripped 8 bases from V and 0 bases from J, with 13 bases between. The CDR3, as DNA: TGTGCCAGCTCTTTTGGACAGATGAACACTGAAGCTTTCTTT. It is translated as CASSFGQMNTEAFF.

This clone showed up just once. This CDR3 reads CASSLGWTANTEAFF. DNA for the CDR3: TGTGCCAGCAGCTTAGGATGGACAGCTAACACTGAAGCTTTCTTT. This chain links TRBV7-8 with TRBJ1-1, with a tentative D call TRBD1 (6 bases). V lost 1 base, J lost 2 bases, and 11 bases lay in between. Germline assignment: CDR1 SGHVS and CDR2 FQNEAQ. The CDR3 totals 15 residues. Full variable domain (missing parts from reference TRBV7-8 and TRBJ1-1): GAGVSQSPRYKVAKRGQDVALRCDPISGHVSLFWYQQALGQGPEFLTYFQNEAQLDKSGLPSDRFFAERPEGSVSTLKIQRTQQEDSAVYLCASSLGWTANTEAFFGQGTRLTVV.

The chain is built from TRBV27 and TRBJ2-2; TRBD2 aligns across 12 bases. Trimming took 6 bases from V and 6 from J; bases not matched to a gene: 2. Germline values: CDR1 MNHEY, CDR2 SMNVEV (reference sequence). This CDR3 comprises 14 residues. CDR3 sequence reads: CASSPSGGAGELFF. DNA for the CDR3: TGTGCCAGCAGCCCTAGCGGGGGGGCCGGGGAGCTGTTTTTT.

This chain joins TRBV19 and TRBJ1-6; 8 nucleotides line up with TRBD1. Trimming at V came to 6 bases and at J to 10 bases, leaving 8 bases not matched to a gene. The CDR3 contains 14 residues. In germline, CDR1 is LNHDA, CDR2 SQIVND (reference sequence). The CDR3 DNA sequence: TGTGCCAGTAGCCCTACAGGGGGTTCCTCACCCCTCCACTTT. The encoded protein is CASSPTGGSSPLHF.

The rearrangement joins TRBV7-3 to TRBJ2-1; 7 bases match TRBD1. The junction had 15 bases not matched to a gene; V was cut back by 2 bases and J by 5 bases. Germline CDR1 is SGHTA and CDR2 is FQGTGA. The CDR3 runs 18 residues. CDR3 in DNA: TGTGCCAGCAGCTTACAACCCCCATTACAGGGGTCGGACAATGAGCAGTTCTTC. This codes for CASSLQPPLQGSDNEQFF.

This chain uses TRBV6-2 or TRBV6-3 with TRBJ1-1; D remains ambiguous. V gave up 3 bases and J gave up 4 bases, with 6 bases separating them. Per the germline V gene, CDR1 is MNHEY and CDR2 is SVGEGT. The CDR3 sequence is 12 residues long. The CDR3 coding sequence is TGTGCCAGCAGTTATTATTCCACTGAAGCTTTCTTT. It is translated as CASSYYSTEAFF.

This clone was seen a single time. The sample has other DNA sequences that encode this CDR3 too. The chain employs TRBV7-2 and TRBJ2-7; 7 nucleotides line up with TRBD2. The CDR3 totals 13 residues. The V and J ends lost 7 bases and 3 bases, in that order; junction bases with no gene match: 6. Germline V gives CDR1 SGHTA, CDR2 FQGNSA. The CDR3 coding sequence is TGTGCCAGCACACGGGACTATCGCTACGAGCAGTACTTC. Translating gives CASTRDYRYEQYF.

The chain carries TRBV25-1 and TRBJ1-5, with 8 bases fitting TRBD1. The CDR3 totals 15 residues. The J segment lost 6 bases and the V segment lost 1 base, leaving 5 bases of the junction unmatched. Germline V gene data show CDR1 as MGHDK and CDR2 as SYGVNS. The CDR3 sequence: CASSESTGVGQPQHF. The CDR3 nucleotides read TGTGCCAGCAGTGAATCGACAGGGGTCGGTCAGCCCCAGCATTTT. The full variable domain, in which reference TRBV25-1 and TRBJ1-5 provide the parts outside the CDR3, is EADIYQTPRYLVIGTGKKITLECSQTMGHDKMYWYQQDPGMELHLIHYSYGVNSTEKGDLSSESTVSRIRTEHFPLTLESARPSHTSQYLCASSESTGVGQPQHFGDGTRLSIL.

The V call is TRBV28, the J call TRBJ2-7; a possible D gene is TRBD1 (6 bases). CDR1 MDHEN and CDR2 SYDVKM come from the germline V gene. This CDR3 contains 13 residues. V lost 4 bases, J lost 5 bases, and 12 bases lay in between. The CDR3, as DNA: TGTGCCAGCAGTTGGGGCAGGGGCAACGAGCAGTACTTC. Residues: CASSWGRGNEQYF.

The rearrangement joins TRBV10-3 to TRBJ2-2; D unresolved. This CDR3 is built from 15 residues. The V end was cut by 1 base, the J end by 0 bases, with 6 bases between. Germline CDR1 reads ENHRY; CDR2 reads SYGVKD. The CDR3 sequence: CAISEFGANTGELFF. The DNA of the CDR3 is TGTGCCATCAGTGAGTTCGGTGCGAACACCGGGGAGCTGTTTTTT.

The rearrangement joins TRBV4-3 to TRBJ1-2; 8 bases map to TRBD1. The CDR3 spans 15 residues. The ends lost 2 bases at V and 2 bases at J; junction bases unmatched: 4. The germline gives CDR1 LGHNA, CDR2 YSLEER. The CDR3 DNA reads TGCGCCAGCAGCCAACCGGACAGGGACAACTATGGCTACACCTTC. This translates into CASSQPDRDNYGYTF.

The V and J genes are TRBV11-2 and TRBJ2-1; D not resolved. The CDR3 length is 13 residues. With 5 bases removed from V and 6 bases from J, the gap between germline ends came to 11 bases. Germline CDR1 SGHAT, CDR2 FQNNGV. Here the CDR3 reads CASSRELINEQFF. The CDR3, as DNA: TGTGCCAGCAGCCGAGAACTAATCAATGAGCAGTTCTTC.

The V call is TRBV4-2, the J call TRBJ1-1, with D possibly TRBD1 on 5 matching bases. The ends were cut back, 1 base at V and 0 bases at J, with 6 bases in the middle. CDR1 and CDR2 from the germline V gene are LGHNA and YNFKEQ. The CDR3 extends over 14 amino acids. The CDR3 reads CASSQGQLNTEAFF. The CDR3 nucleotides are TGTGCCAGCAGCCAAGGACAGTTGAACACTGAAGCTTTCTTT.

The rearrangement uses TRBV4-3 and TRBJ2-3; 12 bases fit TRBD2. The germline gives CDR1 LGHNA, CDR2 YSLEER. J was trimmed by 1 base and V by 5 bases; bases with no gene match: 4. The CDR3 length is 16 residues. CDR3 loop: CASSVLAGGGTDTQYF. The CDR3 region has the DNA TGCGCCAGCAGCGTACTAGCGGGGGGAGGCACAGATACGCAGTATTTT.

The chain uses TRBV5-1 and TRBJ2-7; 12 positions agree with TRBD1. There are 15 residues in the CDR3. V lost 4 bases and J lost 5; bases outside the gene matches: 7. CDR1 SGHRS and CDR2 YFSETQ come from the germline V gene. Here the CDR3 reads CASSAYGTGGDEQYF. The CDR3 coding sequence is TGCGCCAGCAGCGCATACGGGACAGGGGGCGACGAGCAGTACTTC.

The CDR3 reads CASSLSESGVYNEQFF. CDR3 bases: TGCGCCAGCAGCCTAAGCGAGTCCGGGGTCTACAATGAGCAGTTCTTC. J is TRBJ2-1 and V is TRBV4-1; D is perhaps TRBD2 (5 bases). CDR1 and CDR2 (germline): MGHRA, YSYEKL. Trimming took off 4 bases at V and 3 bases at J, with 16 bases between the two ends. The CDR3 sequence is 16 residues long.

This clone was seen once. The chain has TRBV16 and TRBJ1-6; the D gene is possibly TRBD1 (6 bases). The CDR3 consists of 17 residues. Looked up from germline, CDR1 is KGHSY and CDR2 is FQNENV. The V and J ends lost 4 bases and 6 bases respectively, with 19 bases between them. For the CDR3, the DNA is TGTGCCAGCAGCCCCCAATCCGGGACACTCCTTAATTCACCCCTCCACTTT. This gives the protein CASSPQSGTLLNSPLHF.

The chain employs TRBV27 and TRBJ1-6; TRBD1 aligns across 8 bases. J was trimmed by 5 bases and V by 2 bases; bases with no gene match: 5. CDR1 is MNHEY and CDR2 is SMNVEV in the germline V gene (reference sequence). The CDR3 length is 16 residues. CDR3 in DNA: TGTGCCAGCAGTTTAACTGACAGGGGAAATAATTCACCCCTCCACTTT. It codes for CASSLTDRGNNSPLHF.

This sequence joins TRBV9 and TRBJ2-1; the D is unclear. V was shortened by 4 bases and J by 7 bases, with 18 bases between the two germline ends. Germline CDR1 and CDR2: SGDLS and YYNGEE. CDR3 length: 15 amino acids. CDR3 DNA sequence: TGTGCCAGCAGCCGTTCTAGTGAACCCTGGAATGAGCAGTTCTTC. Translated: CASSRSSEPWNEQFF.

V and J are TRBV5-1 and TRBJ2-7; 10 bases agree with TRBD1. CDR1 is SGHRS and CDR2 is YFSETQ in the germline V gene. Trimming at V came to 4 bases and at J to 3 bases, leaving 4 bases not matched to a gene. The CDR3 loop spans 14 amino acids. The CDR3 protein is CASSRDRGGYEQYF. For the CDR3, the DNA is TGCGCCAGCAGCCGGGACAGGGGTGGCTACGAGCAGTACTTC.

The V call is TRBV3-1 (or the pseudogene TRBV3-2), the J call TRBJ1-2, with D perhaps TRBD1 (5 bases). This CDR3 is built from 13 residues. From germline, CDR1 is LGHDT and CDR2 YNNKEL (reference sequence). V was cut by 6 bases and J by 8 bases, with 16 bases left in between. For the CDR3, the DNA is TGTGCCAGCAGTCACGCATCAGGGTACGGCTACACCTTC. It specifies CASSHASGYGYTF.

The V call is TRBV10-2, the J call TRBJ2-5; TRBD1 aligns across 8 bases. The CDR3 is 16 amino acids. The germline CDR1 and CDR2 sequences are WSHSY and SAAADI. V shed 2 bases, J shed 3 bases, and the junction held 8 bases outside the gene matches. CDR3 loop: CASSENYDRGEETQYF. The CDR3 DNA follows: TGCGCCAGCAGTGAGAACTACGACAGGGGAGAAGAGACCCAGTACTTC.

The chain recombines TRBV15 with TRBJ1-6; 12 bases map to TRBD1. J gave up 7 bases and V 0 bases, and 4 bases lay outside the gene matches. The CDR3 spans 17 residues. Looked up from germline, CDR1 is LNHNV and CDR2 is YYDKDF (reference sequence). CDR3 loop: CATSRDPGQGANSPLHF. The CDR3 DNA sequence: TGTGCCACCAGCAGAGATCCGGGACAGGGGGCGAATTCACCCCTCCACTTT.

This clone was detected a few times. The rearrangement links TRBV19 to TRBJ1-3, with D perhaps matching TRBD1 (5 bases). V lost 3 bases, J lost 4 bases, and 10 bases lay in between. CDR1 is LNHDA and CDR2 is SQIVND in the germline V gene (reference sequence). CDR3 size: 14 residues. The CDR3 loop is CASSIVGVGNTIYF. The CDR3 bases are TGTGCCAGTAGTATCGTAGGGGTCGGAAACACCATATATTTT.

CDR3 sequence (DNA): TGTGCCAGCAGTCTCACTCTTACCCAGCCCCAGCATTTT. This sequence encodes CASSLTLTQPQHF. The J gene is TRBJ1-5, the V gene TRBV12-3 or TRBV12-4, with D uncertain. The CDR3 spans 13 residues. V lost 5 bases to trimming and J lost 7 bases, with 12 bases between them.

The DNA for the CDR3 is TGTGCCAGCAGCTCCTTAGGGGGTAGGGGCGGCAATCAGCCCCAGCATTTT. Protein product: CASSSLGGRGGNQPQHF. The rearrangement links TRBV7-2 to TRBJ1-5; D is possibly TRBD1 (6 bases). V was clipped by 4 bases and J by 2 bases, with 18 bases between them. CDR3 length: 17 amino acids. Per the germline V gene, CDR1 is SGHTA and CDR2 is FQGNSA.

The CDR3 DNA reads as TGTGCCAGCAGCTTAGCGGGGAGCACAGATACGCAGTATTTT. Encoded protein: CASSLAGSTDTQYF. V usage is TRBV6-6 and J usage is TRBJ2-3; 8 nucleotides align to TRBD2. The CDR3 runs 14 residues. The germline V gene encodes CDR1 MNHNY and CDR2 SVGAGI (reference sequence). Unmatched junction bases numbered 2, after V lost 6 bases and J lost 0 bases.